The present T cell receptor beta chain was sequenced within a study of blood T cell repertoires in COVID-19. The wider study: Whether acute or convalescent, the COVID-19 samples came from the United States, Italy and Spain.

In its sample, this clone was seen a few times. Method: immunoSEQ multiplex PCR; TCRdb's copy keeps in-frame clones and lacks some. The sample lists fewer than 65,000 clones; approximately 86% were seen once. Germline V gives CDR1 LGHNA, CDR2 YSLEER. Trimming cost V 0 bases and J 2 bases; bases outside gene matches: 7. This CDR3 has 17 amino acids. The TCR sequence derives from a man between 60 and 75 years old with acute or convalescent COVID-19. This chain links TRBV4-3 with TRBJ1-3; 7 positions match TRBD1. The sequenced sample consisted of peripheral blood. The CDR3 sequence is CASSQDPSGTAGNTIYF. CDR3 nucleotides: TGCGCCAGCAGCCAAGACCCTTCCGGGACAGCTGGAAACACCATATATTTT.